This T cell receptor beta chain was observed in a study of T cell responses to AZD1222 COVID-19 vaccine. For this clone: Its matching antigen is unknown.

Only in-frame clones appear in the TCRdb table, and some are missing; sequencing was by immunoSEQ multiplex PCR. Of approximately 160,000 clones listed, around nine tenths are singletons. Trimming left V 2 bases short and J 1 base short, with 8 bases between. The CDR3 is 14 amino acids. Looked up from germline, CDR1 is SGHTA and CDR2 is FQGTGA. Study results and limitations: Following two doses of AZD1222, Spike-specific TCR breadth and depth rose.

The source is an adult in good health. This chain connects TRBV7-3 to TRBJ1-1; D is possibly TRBD1 (5 bases). Here the sequenced sample was peripheral blood, taken on day 0 of AZD1222 vaccination. This CDR3 reads CASSLGGTNTEAFF. The CDR3 DNA reads TGTGCCAGCAGCTTAGGTGGGACGAACACTGAAGCTTTCTTT.